This TCR beta chain was observed in a study of cytomegalovirus exposure and HLA in healthy donors. Study outcomes and limitations: Reports indicate that TCR beta sequences accurately predicted the HLA-A and HLA-B alleles of most subjects. Later on, analysis showed that most CMV-associated TCR beta chains appeared to be HLA-restricted.

With 60 Vbeta and 13 Jbeta primers, the PCR was carried out. Assay used: immunoSEQ multiplex PCR; TCRdb lists only in-frame clones, some missing. Of roughly 77,000 clones listed, about 9.4% are singletons. Comments on this clone: Antigen: not known.

This clonotype originated in a man aged 60 to 75 in good health and CMV-seropositive. The sample consisted of PBMCs.

The CDR3 sequence: CAWSPSSRDNQPQHF. The CDR3 DNA reads TGTGCCTGGAGTCCCTCTTCCAGGGACAATCAGCCCCAGCATTTT. The V and J genes are TRBV30 and TRBJ1-5, with a weak D call TRBD1 (5 bases). CDR1 is GTSNPN, CDR2 SVGIG, per germline (reference sequence). The CDR3 spans 15 residues. The V end was cut by 2 bases, the J end by 3 bases, with 14 bases between.